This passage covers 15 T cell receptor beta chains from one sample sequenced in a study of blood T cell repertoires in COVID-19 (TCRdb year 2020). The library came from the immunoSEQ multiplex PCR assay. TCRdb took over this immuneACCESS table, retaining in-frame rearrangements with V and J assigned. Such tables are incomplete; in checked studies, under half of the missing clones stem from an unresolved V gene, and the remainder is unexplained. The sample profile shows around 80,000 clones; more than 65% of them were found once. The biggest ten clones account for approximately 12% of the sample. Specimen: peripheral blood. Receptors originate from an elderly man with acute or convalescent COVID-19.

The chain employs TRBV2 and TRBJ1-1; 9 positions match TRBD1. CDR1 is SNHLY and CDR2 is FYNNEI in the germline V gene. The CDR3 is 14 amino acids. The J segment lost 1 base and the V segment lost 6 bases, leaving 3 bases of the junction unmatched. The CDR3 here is CASRIQGANTEAFF. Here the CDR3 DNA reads TGTGCCAGCAGAATACAGGGGGCGAACACTGAAGCTTTCTTT.

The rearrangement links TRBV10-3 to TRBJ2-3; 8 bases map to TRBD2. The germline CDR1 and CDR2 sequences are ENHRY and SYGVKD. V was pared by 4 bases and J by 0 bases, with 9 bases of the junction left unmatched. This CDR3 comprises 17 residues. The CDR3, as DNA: TGTGCCATCAGTGGCCAGCGGGGGCGTTCTAGCACAGATACGCAGTATTTT. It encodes CAISGQRGRSSTDTQYF.

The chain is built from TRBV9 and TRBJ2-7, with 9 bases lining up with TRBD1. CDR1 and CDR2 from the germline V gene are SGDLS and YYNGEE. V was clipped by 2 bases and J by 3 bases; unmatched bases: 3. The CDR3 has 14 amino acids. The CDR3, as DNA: TGTGCCAGCAGCGTGGGGACAGGGTTCTACGAGCAGTACTTC. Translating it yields CASSVGTGFYEQYF.

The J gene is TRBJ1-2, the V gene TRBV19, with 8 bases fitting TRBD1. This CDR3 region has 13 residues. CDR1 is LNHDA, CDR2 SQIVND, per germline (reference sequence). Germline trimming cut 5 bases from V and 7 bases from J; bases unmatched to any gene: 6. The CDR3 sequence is CASSGQGTSGYTF. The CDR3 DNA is TGTGCCAGTAGTGGACAGGGAACGAGTGGCTACACCTTC.

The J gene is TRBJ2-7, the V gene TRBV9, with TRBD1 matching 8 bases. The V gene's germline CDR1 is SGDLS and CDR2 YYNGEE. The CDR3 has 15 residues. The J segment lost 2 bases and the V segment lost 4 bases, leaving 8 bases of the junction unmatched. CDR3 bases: TGTGCCAGCAGCCCTAGATGGGACAGGACCTACGAGCAGTACTTC. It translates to CASSPRWDRTYEQYF.

The CDR3 region has the DNA TGTGCCAGTAGCGACTTAGGGGACAGTACCTACGAGCAGTACTTC. Residues: CASSDLGDSTYEQYF. The chain carries TRBV19 and TRBJ2-7; TRBD1 matches 7 bases. Germline V gene sequence: CDR1 LNHDA, CDR2 SQIVND (reference sequence). The CDR3 extends over 15 amino acids. J was trimmed by 2 bases and V by 6 bases; bases with no gene match: 10.

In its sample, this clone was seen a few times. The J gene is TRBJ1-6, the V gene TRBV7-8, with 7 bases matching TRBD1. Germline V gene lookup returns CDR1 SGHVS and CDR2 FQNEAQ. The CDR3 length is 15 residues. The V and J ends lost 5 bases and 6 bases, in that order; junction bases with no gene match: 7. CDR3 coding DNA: TGTGCCAGCAGCATGCGACAGGGCCGTAATTCACCCCTCCACTTT. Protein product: CASSMRQGRNSPLHF.

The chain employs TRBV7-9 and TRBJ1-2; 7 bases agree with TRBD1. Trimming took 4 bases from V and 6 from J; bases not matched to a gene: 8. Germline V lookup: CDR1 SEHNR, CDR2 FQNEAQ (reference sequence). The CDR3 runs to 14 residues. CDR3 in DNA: TGTGCCAGCAGCTATCTAGGGCAGGGGGATGGCTACACCTTC. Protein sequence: CASSYLGQGDGYTF. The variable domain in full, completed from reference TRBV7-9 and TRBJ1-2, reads DTGVSQNPRHKITKRGQNVTFRCDPISEHNRLYWYRQTLGQGPEFLTYFQNEAQLEKSRLLSDRFSAERPKGSFSTLEIQRTEQGDSAMYLCASSYLGQGDGYTFGSGTRLTVV.

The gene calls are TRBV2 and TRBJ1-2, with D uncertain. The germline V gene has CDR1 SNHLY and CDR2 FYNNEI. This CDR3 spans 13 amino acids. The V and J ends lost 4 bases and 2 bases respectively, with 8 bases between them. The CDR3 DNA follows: TGTGCCAGCAGTGGGGCGCAAAACTATGGCTACACCTTC. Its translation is CASSGAQNYGYTF. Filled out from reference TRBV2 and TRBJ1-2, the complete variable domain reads EPEVTQTPSHQVTQMGQEVILRCVPISNHLYFYWYRQILGQKVEFLVSFYNNEISEKSEIFDDQFSVERPDGSNFTLKIRSTKLEDSAMYFCASSGAQNYGYTFGSGTRLTVV.

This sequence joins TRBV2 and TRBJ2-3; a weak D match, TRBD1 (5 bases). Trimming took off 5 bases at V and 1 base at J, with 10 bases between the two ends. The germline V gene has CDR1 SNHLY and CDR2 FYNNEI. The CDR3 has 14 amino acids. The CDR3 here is CASSFLGGTDTQYF. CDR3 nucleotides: TGTGCCAGCAGTTTCTTAGGGGGCACAGATACGCAGTATTTT.

Written as DNA, the CDR3 is TGTGCCGGACGCAGGACACCGAACACTGAAGCTTTCTTT. This translates into CAGRRTPNTEAFF. This chain joins TRBV11-2 and TRBJ1-1; D might be TRBD1 (5 bases). V lost 11 bases and J lost 1, with 14 bases in between. CDR3 length: 13 residues. From germline, CDR1 is SGHAT and CDR2 FQNNGV.

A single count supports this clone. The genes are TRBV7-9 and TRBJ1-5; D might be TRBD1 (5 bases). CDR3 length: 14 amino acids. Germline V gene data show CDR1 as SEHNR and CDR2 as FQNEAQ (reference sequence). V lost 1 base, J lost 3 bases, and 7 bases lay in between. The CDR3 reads CASSLDRNNQPQHF. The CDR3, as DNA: TGTGCCAGCAGCTTAGACAGGAACAATCAGCCCCAGCATTTT.

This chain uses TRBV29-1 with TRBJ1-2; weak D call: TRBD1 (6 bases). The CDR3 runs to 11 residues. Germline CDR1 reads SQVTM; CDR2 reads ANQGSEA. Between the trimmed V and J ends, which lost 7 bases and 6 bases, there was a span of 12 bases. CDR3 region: CSAGQKDGYTF. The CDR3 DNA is TGCAGCGCCGGACAGAAGGATGGCTACACCTTC.

In nucleotides, the CDR3 is TGTGCCAGCAGTTACCCACCGCAAATGACAGCTAACTATGGCTACACCTTC. As protein: CASSYPPQMTANYGYTF. This chain connects TRBV6-2 or TRBV6-3 to TRBJ1-2; D is perhaps TRBD1 (5 bases). Germline V gives CDR1 MNHEY, CDR2 SVGEGT. The CDR3 is 17 amino acids. Trimming took off 2 bases at V and 0 bases at J, with 16 bases between the two ends.

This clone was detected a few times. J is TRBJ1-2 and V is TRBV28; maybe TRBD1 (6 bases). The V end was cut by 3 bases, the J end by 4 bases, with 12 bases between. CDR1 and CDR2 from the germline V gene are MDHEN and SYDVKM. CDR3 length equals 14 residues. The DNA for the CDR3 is TGTGCCAGCAGTTTCGGGGGGCCCTCCTATGGCTACACCTTC. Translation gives CASSFGGPSYGYTF.